Sequencing of this TCR beta chain was carried out in a study of regulatory T cells in long-lasting Graves disease. CDR3 size: 16 residues. V was pared by 6 bases and J by 2 bases, with 17 bases between. The time point here: persistent/refractory GD, antithyroid drugs over 5 years with positive TRAb. The TCR library was prepared using RNA isolated from PBMCs. Arm-PCR with iRepertoire HTBI primers amplified the CDR3 regions for these TCR beta libraries. A single record per CDR3 protein comes from TCRdb applying MiXCR to the multiplex PCR reads. The data hold roughly 400,000 distinct CDR3 sequences, with around 20% observed a single time. This clonotype was observed many times.

The sample in question was peripheral blood mononuclear cells (PBMCs), obtained when the disease was refractory, from a patient treated with antithyroid drugs. This chain links TRBV12-3 or TRBV12-4 with TRBJ1-5; no definite D call. This clonotype was obtained from a female donor with Graves disease. CDR3 protein: CASSRGPIGGNQPQHF. The CDR3 DNA is TGTGCCAGCAGCCGAGGACCGATTGGGGGCAATCAGCCCCAGCATTTT.